The rows below give T cell receptor beta chains drawn from one sample of a study of cytomegalovirus exposure and HLA in healthy donors. Assay: immunoSEQ multiplex PCR; the TCRdb copy retains only in-frame clones and omits some. The sample has about 130,000 clones; roughly 84% are singletons. Sequencing input: PBMCs. All receptors come from a woman aged 18-35 years in good health and CMV-seropositive. Each CDR3 is given with its conserved first and last residue. The D gene is left open where the match is weak. Only some rows state a clone size, as once, few, many or a class for expanded clones.

J | size | V | D | CDR3 | DNA
TRBJ2-7 | . | TRBV19 | TRBD2 | CASSGSGGIYEQYF | TGTGCCAGTAGTGGGAGCGGGGGAATCTACGAGCAGTACTTC
TRBJ2-2 | once | TRBV7-9 | TRBD1 | CASSNDRGQSGELFF | TGTGCCAGCAGCAACGACAGGGGGCAAAGCGGGGAGCTGTTTTTT
TRBJ1-2 | . | TRBV7-9 | . | CASSLARGPYGYTF | TGTGCCAGCAGCTTAGCCCGCGGCCCTTATGGCTACACCTTC
TRBJ2-7 | . | TRBV2 | . | CASSESPAGYEQYF | TGTGCCAGCAGTGAATCCCCGGCGGGGTACGAGCAGTACTTC
TRBJ2-2 | . | TRBV7-3 | . | CASSSVLNTGELFF | TGTGCCAGCAGCTCTGTCTTAAACACCGGGGAGCTGTTTTTT
TRBJ2-7 | . | TRBV11-2 | TRBD1 | CASSLVGQEFSYEQYF | TGTGCCAGCAGCTTAGTGGGACAGGAATTTTCCTACGAGCAGTACTTC
TRBJ2-7 | . | TRBV6-4 | . | CASSDSTGIDEQYF | TGTGCCAGCAGTGACTCCACAGGAATTGACGAGCAGTACTTC
TRBJ2-1 | . | TRBV4-1 | . | CASSQYRDGEQFF | TGCGCCAGCAGCCAATACAGGGATGGCGAGCAGTTCTTC
TRBJ2-3 | . | TRBV12-5 | . | CASGYRDTQYF | TGTGCTAGTGGTTATAGAGATACGCAGTATTTT
TRBJ2-7 | . | TRBV25-1 | TRBD2 | CASIPTSSGGYEQYF | TGTGCCAGCATCCCGACCTCTAGCGGGGGATACGAGCAGTACTTC
TRBJ1-1 | . | TRBV18 | TRBD1 | CASSPGTGKNTEAFF | TGTGCCAGCTCTCCCGGGACAGGGAAAAACACTGAAGCTTTCTTT
TRBJ1-2 | . | TRBV2 | TRBD1 | CASSPDRVEGYTF | TGTGCCAGCAGTCCGGACAGGGTGGAAGGCTACACCTTC
TRBJ1-6 | . | TRBV7-6 | . | CASSLESSYNSPLHF | TGTGCCAGCAGCTTAGAGAGCTCCTATAATTCACCCCTCCACTTT
TRBJ1-2 | . | TRBV27 | . | CASSALDGLSVTF | TGTGCCAGCAGTGCTCTAGACGGCCTCTCGGTCACCTTC
TRBJ2-7 | . | TRBV5-4 | . | CASSTGTAVYEQYF | TGTGCCAGCAGCACCGGGACTGCCGTGTACGAGCAGTACTTC
TRBJ2-5 | few | TRBV6-5 | . | CASSYTLANQETQYF | TGTGCCAGCAGTTACACTCTAGCGAACCAAGAGACCCAGTACTTC
TRBJ1-2 | . | TRBV6-5 | TRBD1 | CASGTGVGYTF | TGTGCCAGCGGGACAGGGGTGGGCTACACCTTC
TRBJ2-2 | . | TRBV11-2 | TRBD2 | CASSLVGGAGELFF | TGTGCCAGCAGCTTAGTCGGGGGGGCCGGGGAGCTGTTTTTT
TRBJ2-7 | few | TRBV4-1 | . | CASSHEKTASSYEQYF | TGCGCCAGCAGCCATGAGAAGACAGCCTCCTCCTACGAGCAGTACTTC
TRBJ1-1 | . | TRBV9 | TRBD1 | CASSVGQGSTEAFF | TGTGCCAGCAGCGTCGGACAGGGGAGCACTGAAGCTTTCTTT
TRBJ2-7 | few | TRBV5-4 | TRBD1 | CASSLSGTEYEQYF | TGTGCCAGCAGCTTGTCGGGGACAGAATACGAGCAGTACTTC
TRBJ2-7 | . | TRBV10-3 | TRBD1 | CAITPGTGSNEQYF | TGTGCCATCACCCCCGGGACAGGGAGCAACGAGCAGTACTTC
TRBJ2-7 | . | TRBV27 | TRBD1 | CASSKLRDRGVHDEQYF | TGTGCCAGCAGTAAACTCCGGGACAGGGGCGTTCACGACGAGCAGTACTTC
TRBJ2-1 | . | TRBV6-4 | . | CASSDSQRALDEQFF | TGTGCCAGCAGTGACTCGCAGCGGGCCTTAGATGAGCAGTTCTTC
TRBJ1-2 | . | TRBV18 | . | CASSLGRGLNYGYTF | TGTGCCAGCTCACTCGGCAGGGGTCTTAACTATGGCTACACCTTC
TRBJ2-2 | . | TRBV2 | TRBD1 | CASSDRGYTGELFF | TGTGCCAGCAGTGACAGGGGGTACACCGGGGAGCTGTTTTTT
TRBJ2-5 | . | TRBV4-1 | TRBD2 | CASSQITSGGSETQYF | TGCGCCAGCAGCCAAATCACTAGCGGGGGGAGCGAGACCCAGTACTTC
TRBJ1-6 | . | TRBV7-9 | . | CASSLVENSPLHF | TGTGCCAGCAGCTTAGTAGAGAATTCACCCCTCCACTTT
TRBJ1-2 | . | TRBV19 | . | CASSIDRGYTF | TGTGCCAGTAGTATCGACAGGGGCTACACCTTC
TRBJ2-7 | few | TRBV6-1 | . | CASKGSLSYEQYF | TGTGCCAGCAAGGGGTCCCTATCCTACGAGCAGTACTTC
TRBJ1-2 | once | TRBV19 | TRBD1 | CASSSGQGRLENYGYTF | TGTGCCAGTAGTAGCGGACAGGGACGGCTGGAAAACTATGGCTACACCTTC
TRBJ2-3 | . | TRBV7-2 | . | CANTRSGLGTDTQYF | TGTGCCAACACCCGGAGCGGCCTGGGAACAGATACGCAGTATTTT
TRBJ2-2 | few | TRBV6-1 | TRBD2 | CASTETSENTGELFF | TGTGCCAGCACCGAGACTAGCGAAAACACCGGGGAGCTGTTTTTT
TRBJ2-5 | . | TRBV28 | . | CASVRVDQETQYF | TGTGCCAGCGTTCGGGTGGACCAAGAGACCCAGTACTTC
TRBJ1-1 | . | TRBV6-5 | TRBD1 | CASSYLTGTGSTEAFF | TGTGCCAGCAGTTACCTAACGGGGACAGGGAGCACTGAAGCTTTCTTT
TRBJ2-5 | . | TRBV12-5 | TRBD1 | CASGLATGGGETQYF | TGTGCTAGTGGTTTGGCTACAGGGGGAGGAGAGACCCAGTACTTC
TRBJ2-7 | . | TRBV28 | TRBD1 | CASSFYQGTGLLGQYF | TGTGCCAGCAGTTTTTACCAAGGGACAGGGCTTTTAGGGCAGTACTTC
TRBJ2-7 | once | TRBV5-3 | . | CARSPGRPREQYF | TGTGCCAGAAGCCCTGGGAGGCCTAGGGAGCAGTACTTC
TRBJ1-5 | . | TRBV15 | . | CATSRDRVSGHQPQHF | TGTGCCACCAGCAGAGATCGCGTCAGCGGTCATCAGCCCCAGCATTTT
TRBJ2-5 | . | TRBV5-4 | TRBD2 | CASSSRLAEETQYF | TGTGCCAGCAGCTCCAGACTAGCTGAAGAGACCCAGTACTTC
TRBJ1-1 | . | TRBV2 | . | CASSAGGWDTEAFF | TGTGCCAGCAGTGCGGGGGGATGGGACACTGAAGCTTTCTTT
TRBJ2-5 | . | TRBV6-6 | . | CASSPTGVPAETQYF | TGTGCCAGCAGTCCCACAGGAGTCCCGGCGGAGACCCAGTACTTC
TRBJ1-1 | . | TRBV7-9 | TRBD1 | CASSQAAGGETEAFF | TGTGCCAGCAGCCAAGCGGCAGGGGGTGAAACTGAAGCTTTCTTT
TRBJ2-7 | . | TRBV7-9 | . | CASTLGAEQYF | TGTGCCAGCACCCTAGGGGCCGAGCAGTACTTC
TRBJ1-6 | . | TRBV29-1 | . | CSVAGVENSPLHF | TGCAGCGTTGCGGGGGTAGAGAATTCACCCCTCCACTTT
TRBJ2-2 | once | TRBV15 | . | CATSRFSGNGELFF | TGTGCCACCAGCAGATTTTCAGGGAACGGGGAGCTGTTTTTT
TRBJ2-2 | . | TRBV2 | TRBD1 | CASGGEGAYTGELFF | TGTGCCAGCGGCGGTGAGGGGGCGTACACCGGGGAGCTGTTTTTT
TRBJ2-5 | once | TRBV7-2 | TRBD1 | CASSQRGQGQTQYF | TGTGCCAGCAGCCAACGGGGACAGGGACAGACCCAGTACTTC
TRBJ2-5 | . | TRBV10-3 | . | CAIRVGHKETQYF | TGTGCCATCAGGGTGGGACACAAAGAGACCCAGTACTTC
TRBJ2-1 | . | TRBV7-9 | . | CASSWVREDNEQFF | TGTGCCAGCAGCTGGGTCAGGGAAGACAATGAGCAGTTCTTC
TRBJ2-3 | . | TRBV9 | TRBD2 | CASSGKAAGGPTDTQYF | TGTGCCAGCAGCGGAAAAGCAGCGGGGGGGCCGACAGATACGCAGTATTTT
TRBJ2-2 | . | TRBV28 | TRBD2 | CATQGLAGDLNTGELFF | TGTGCCACCCAAGGACTAGCGGGGGACCTGAACACCGGGGAGCTGTTTTTT
TRBJ1-1 | few | TRBV7-9 | . | CASSLVEGGDTEAFF | TGTGCCAGCAGCTTAGTGGAGGGGGGGGACACTGAAGCTTTCTTT
TRBJ1-6 | . | TRBV15 | . | CATSRDRFREDAYNSPLHF | TGTGCCACCAGCAGAGATCGGTTCAGGGAGGACGCCTATAATTCACCCCTCCACTTT
TRBJ1-1 | . | TRBV6-5 | . | CASSSNSLTEAFF | TGTGCCAGCAGTAGCAACAGTTTGACTGAAGCTTTCTTT